This T cell receptor (beta chain) stems from a study of T-cell memory formation after mild COVID-19. Per the germline V gene, CDR1 is DFQATT and CDR2 is SNEGSKA (reference sequence). The V and J ends lost 0 bases and 1 base, in that order; junction bases with no gene match: 3. The CDR3 covers 15 residues. General study findings and limits: CD8+ contracting clones occupied EMRA, while CD4+ ones occupied mainly CM and EM. Nothing showed for sure that second-wave clones peaking on day 37 were SARS-CoV-2 specific.

This clonotype was counted ten times or more. What it recognizes is unknown. TCRdb processed the 5' RACE reads anew with MiXCR; each CDR3 protein has one entry. The table has about 350,000 distinct CDR3 sequences, over 13% seen once. The sequencing input was PBMCs or a T cell subset sorted from them (not recorded which). The sequence was collected from a man aged 18 to 35 who had mild COVID-19 (a few samples of this study predate the infection). Cell type and time point are not known. The V gene is TRBV20-1, the J gene TRBJ2-3; 8 bases agree with TRBD2. The CDR3 DNA is TGCAGTGCTAGAGATACCGGGGGGGGCACAGATACGCAGTATTTT. Amino acid sequence: CSARDTGGGTDTQYF.